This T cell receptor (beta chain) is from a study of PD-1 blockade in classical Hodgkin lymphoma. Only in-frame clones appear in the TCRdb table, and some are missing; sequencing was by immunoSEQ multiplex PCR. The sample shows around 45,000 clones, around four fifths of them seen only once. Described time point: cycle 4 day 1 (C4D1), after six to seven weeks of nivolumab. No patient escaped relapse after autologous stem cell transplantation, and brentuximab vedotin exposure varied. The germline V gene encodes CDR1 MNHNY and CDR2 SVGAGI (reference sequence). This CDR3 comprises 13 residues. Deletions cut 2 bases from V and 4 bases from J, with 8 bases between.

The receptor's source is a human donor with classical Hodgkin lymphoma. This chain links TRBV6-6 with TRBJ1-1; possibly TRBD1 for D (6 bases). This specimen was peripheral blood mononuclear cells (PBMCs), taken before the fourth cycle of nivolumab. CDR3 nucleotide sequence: TGTGCCAGCAGTTACGGGGGCGGCACTGAAGCTTTCTTT. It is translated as CASSYGGGTEAFF.